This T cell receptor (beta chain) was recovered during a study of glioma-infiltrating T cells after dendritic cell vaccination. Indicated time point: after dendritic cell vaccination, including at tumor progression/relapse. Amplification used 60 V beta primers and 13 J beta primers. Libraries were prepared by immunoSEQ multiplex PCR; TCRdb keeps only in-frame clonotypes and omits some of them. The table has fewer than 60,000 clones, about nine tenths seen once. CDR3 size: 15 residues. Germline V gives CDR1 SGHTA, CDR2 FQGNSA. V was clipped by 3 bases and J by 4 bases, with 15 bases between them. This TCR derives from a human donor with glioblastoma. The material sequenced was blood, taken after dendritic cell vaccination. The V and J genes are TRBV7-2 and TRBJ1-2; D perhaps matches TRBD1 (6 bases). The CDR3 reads CASSFPDSPAYGYTF. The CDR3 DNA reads TGTGCCAGCAGCTTCCCGGACAGCCCAGCCTATGGCTACACCTTC.